This T cell receptor (beta chain) was captured by sequencing in a study of T cell repertoires in cytomegalovirus infection. Points from the study as a whole: There were HLA-C-restricted CMV-specific TCR beta clonotypes dominating the ex vivo response.

One entry per CDR3 protein, called by TCRdb with MiXCR from the reads. The profile covers about 150,000 distinct CDR3 sequences, with about a quarter appearing a single time and approximately 11% taken by the ten largest. This clonotype was seen at least ten times. The antigen is not known. V was pared by 5 bases and J by 6 bases, with 9 bases between. CDR1 is SGHTA and CDR2 is FQGNSA in the germline V gene. The CDR3 is 12 residues long. Sequencing used PBMCs. V and J are TRBV7-2 and TRBJ2-3; tentative D call: TRBD2 (5 bases). This receptor was taken from a human donor in good health (CMV status not recorded). Some clones in this sample may be carry-over from other donors' samples. The CDR3 DNA reads TGTGCCAGCAGCCGCTCTAGCGATACGCAGTATTTT. It encodes CASSRSSDTQYF. Based on the CDR3 plus reference TRBV7-2 and TRBJ2-3, the full variable domain is GAGVSQSPSNKVTEKGKDVELRCDPISGHTALYWYRQSLGQGLEFLIYFQGNSAPDKSGLPSDRFSAERTGGSVSTLTIQRTQQEDSAVYLCASSRSSDTQYFGPGTRLTVL.